This TCR beta chain originates from a study of shared clonotypes between healthy human individuals. Study in general: Per donor, three plates held CD4 naive cells, three held CD4 memory, two held CD8 naive and one held CD8 memory. Study conclusions and caveats: About 5% was the fraction of naive CD4 clonotypes found shared across a few donors.

About this clone: Antigen: not known.

Splitting of each subset's genomic DNA was done evenly across several immunoSEQ plates. Assay used: immunoSEQ multiplex PCR; TCRdb lists only in-frame clones, some missing. The sample includes 950,000 to 1,300,000 clones, roughly 75% of them seen just once. After removal of 6 bases from V and 2 bases from J, the junction contained 6 bases not matched to a gene. The germline gives CDR1 MNHEY, CDR2 SVGAGI. The CDR3 has 15 amino acids. Nashville, Tennessee was home to all donors, each a Caucasian adult. The J gene is TRBJ1-2, the V gene TRBV6-5; TRBD1 aligns across 10 bases. The sequence came from a man aged 18-30 years in good health. The sample consisted of memory CD4+ T cells sorted from blood. Subset denoted: CD45RA-negative fraction. CDR3 sequence reads: CASSRTGGENYGYTF. The CDR3 DNA follows: TGTGCCAGCAGCCGGACAGGGGGAGAAAACTATGGCTACACCTTC.